The next 23 T cell receptor beta chains were all read from a single sample in a study of T cell changes during pregnancy in multiple sclerosis. Data came from immunoSEQ multiplex PCR; TCRdb stores just in-frame clones and leaves some out. The sample records over 70,000 clones, about 93% being singletons. This sample comprised peripheral blood, obtained in the third trimester of pregnancy. The origin of the receptors is a female donor with multiple sclerosis, enrolled in a pregnancy study.

The chain is built from TRBV28 and TRBJ2-1; 8 bases line up with TRBD2. Germline V gene lookup returns CDR1 MDHEN and CDR2 SYDVKM. V was clipped by 3 bases and J by 4 bases; unmatched bases: 2. The CDR3 length is 14 residues. The DNA for the CDR3 is TGTGCCAGCAGTTTGGCTAGCGGGTACAATGAGCAGTTCTTC. It yields the protein CASSLASGYNEQFF.

This sequence joins TRBV5-1 and TRBJ1-5; D not resolved. The CDR3 has 16 residues. CDR1 is SGHRS and CDR2 is YFSETQ in the germline V gene. Trimming took 4 bases from V and 10 from J, leaving 24 bases between them. The CDR3 DNA follows: TGCGCCAGCAGCCTATTTCCGTGGGCCCCAGATGGTCCCCAGCATTTT. Amino acids: CASSLFPWAPDGPQHF. Full variable domain (missing parts from reference TRBV5-1 and TRBJ1-5): KAGVTQTPRYLIKTRGQQVTLSCSPISGHRSVSWYQQTPGQGLQFLFEYFSETQRNKGNFPGRFSGRQFSNSRSEMNVSTLELGDSALYLCASSLFPWAPDGPQHFGDGTRLSIL.

The V gene is TRBV6-6, the J gene TRBJ1-2; TRBD1 agrees at 8 bases. The length of the CDR3 is 12 residues. CDR1 MNHNY and CDR2 SVGAGI come from the germline V gene (reference sequence). V gave up 4 bases and J gave up 8 bases; unmatched junction bases: 3. The CDR3 DNA is TGTGCCAGCAGTTTGACAGGGGAGGGCTACACCTTC. Its translation is CASSLTGEGYTF.

The sample holds one count of this clone. This rearrangement joins TRBV5-6 to TRBJ2-7; tentatively, D is TRBD1 (5 bases). This CDR3 is 13 amino acids long. V was pared by 0 bases and J by 4 bases, with 8 bases between. Germline CDR1 is SGHDT and CDR2 is YYEEEE. This chain's CDR3 is CASSLGGPYEQYF. The DNA of the CDR3 is TGTGCCAGCAGCTTGGGGGGCCCTTACGAGCAGTACTTC.

This chain joins TRBV6-4 and TRBJ2-2, with a weak D call TRBD2 (5 bases). CDR3 length equals 12 residues. In germline, CDR1 is MRHNA, CDR2 SNTAGT. V lost 8 bases and J 6 bases, leaving 10 bases between the germline ends. For the CDR3, the DNA is TGTGCCAGCGGCGGAGGTTCCGGGGAGCTGTTTTTT. It is translated as CASGGGSGELFF.

This sequence joins TRBV19 and TRBJ2-3, with 7 bases lining up with TRBD2. This CDR3 is built from 15 residues. Germline values: CDR1 LNHDA, CDR2 SQIVND (reference sequence). With 10 bases clipped from V and 0 bases from J, the junction kept 10 bases outside the gene matches. As DNA, the CDR3 is TGTGCCACCACAGATATTAGCGGGAGCACAGATACGCAGTATTTT. Its translation is CATTDISGSTDTQYF.

The chain joins TRBV29-1 to TRBJ1-1; no firm D call. Germline CDR1 is SQVTM and CDR2 is ANQGSEA. V was pared by 1 base and J by 4 bases, with 10 bases between. This CDR3 comprises 13 residues. The CDR3 loop is CSVEAGVPTEAFF. CDR3 DNA: TGCAGCGTTGAAGCGGGAGTCCCCACTGAAGCTTTCTTT.

The chain combines TRBV5-6 with TRBJ1-5, with TRBD1 as a possible D gene (6 bases). Germline CDR1 and CDR2: SGHDT and YYEEEE. CDR3 size: 13 residues. Trimming took 4 bases from V and 7 from J, leaving 12 bases between them. The DNA for the CDR3 is TGTGCCAGCAGCCCGGGCAGGGGCCAGCCCCAGCATTTT. Encoded protein: CASSPGRGQPQHF.

For this clone: Other DNA sequences of this sample code for an identical CDR3. V is TRBV7-9 and J is TRBJ1-1, with D possibly TRBD1 on 6 matching bases. This CDR3 region has 13 residues. Between the trimmed V and J ends, which lost 1 base and 4 bases, there was a span of 7 bases. Germline V gene lookup returns CDR1 SEHNR and CDR2 FQNEAQ (reference sequence). The CDR3: CASSLGGGTEAFF. CDR3 in DNA: TGTGCCAGCAGCTTAGGAGGGGGCACTGAAGCTTTCTTT. The full variable domain, in which reference TRBV7-9 and TRBJ1-1 provide the parts outside the CDR3, is DTGVSQNPRHKITKRGQNVTFRCDPISEHNRLYWYRQTLGQGPEFLTYFQNEAQLEKSRLLSDRFSAERPKGSFSTLEIQRTEQGDSAMYLCASSLGGGTEAFFGQGTRLTVV.

The rearrangement links TRBV11-2 to TRBJ1-1; 8 positions match TRBD1. The CDR3 is made up of 14 amino acids. Germline V gives CDR1 SGHAT, CDR2 FQNNGV. The J segment lost 10 bases and the V segment lost 5 bases, leaving 12 bases of the junction unmatched. In DNA form, the CDR3 reads TGTGCCAGCAGCCTCGGACAGGGCGCTGTCGTAGCTTTCTTT. This codes for CASSLGQGAVVAFF.

The rearrangement links TRBV9 to TRBJ1-1; D possibly corresponds to TRBD1 (5 bases). The ends were cut back, 3 bases at V and 4 bases at J, with 10 bases in the middle. The CDR3 covers 13 residues. Germline V gene lookup returns CDR1 SGDLS and CDR2 YYNGEE. The CDR3 DNA reads TGTGCCAGCAGCGCGCAGGGTATCACTGAAGCTTTCTTT. This sequence encodes CASSAQGITEAFF.

This chain connects TRBV10-3 to TRBJ2-2; weak D call: TRBD2 (5 bases). The V end was cut by 4 bases, the J end by 4 bases, with 37 bases between. Germline-derived CDR1 and CDR2 are ENHRY and SYGVKD. This CDR3 has 23 amino acids. The CDR3 bases are TGTGCCATCAGTGGCGTCTATATGCGGCAAAGACTATACCAACGGTGGATCACCGGGGAGCTGTTTTTT. It specifies CAISGVYMRQRLYQRWITGELFF.

This clone was found once. This rearrangement joins TRBV27 to TRBJ1-1; D remains ambiguous. Trimming cost V 8 bases and J 7 bases, with 11 bases left between them. This CDR3 spans 11 amino acids. The V gene's germline CDR1 is MNHEY and CDR2 SMNVEV (reference sequence). The CDR3 region has the DNA TGTGCCAGCTCTTCGGGGAATGAAGCTTTCTTT. Encoded protein: CASSSGNEAFF.

CDR3 amino acids: CASSYSSGSGEQFF. The CDR3 bases are TGTGCCAGCAGTTACTCTAGCGGGAGTGGTGAGCAGTTCTTC. The rearrangement uses TRBV6-5 and TRBJ2-1; 9 nucleotides match TRBD2. The V gene's germline CDR1 is MNHEY and CDR2 SVGAGI. The CDR3 sequence is 14 residues long. The trim removed 0 bases at V and 9 bases at J, leaving 3 bases unmatched.

The V gene is TRBV18, the J gene TRBJ1-1, with a weak D call TRBD1 (5 bases). The CDR3 has 16 residues. V was cut by 1 base and J by 1 base, with 13 bases left in between. Germline assignment: CDR1 KGHSH and CDR2 LQKENI. CDR3 sequence (DNA): TGTGCCAGCTCACCACGGCAGGGAGGACGGAACACTGAAGCTTTCTTT. This translates into CASSPRQGGRNTEAFF.

The CDR3: CASSAPGLVMGRNEQFF. The CDR3 region has the DNA TGTGCCAGCAGCGCGCCGGGACTAGTTATGGGTAGGAATGAGCAGTTCTTC. The chain couples TRBV9 to TRBJ2-1; 8 bases fit TRBD2. The germline V gene encodes CDR1 SGDLS and CDR2 YYNGEE. The V and J ends lost 3 bases and 7 bases, in that order; junction bases with no gene match: 15. CDR3 length: 17 residues.

The gene calls are TRBV28 and TRBJ2-7, with D hard to call. Germline CDR1 is MDHEN and CDR2 is SYDVKM. Trimming cost V 2 bases and J 3 bases, with 8 bases left between them. The CDR3 length is 13 residues. In DNA, the CDR3 is TGTGCCAGCAGTTTAGAGGTGGTCTACGAGCAGTACTTC. The encoded protein is CASSLEVVYEQYF.

The chain couples TRBV6-1 to TRBJ2-1, with D possibly being TRBD2 (5 bases). The CDR3 runs 15 residues. Trimming removed 4 bases at V and 0 bases at J, with 10 bases between. Germline V gene data show CDR1 as MNHNS and CDR2 as SASEGT. The CDR3 bases are TGTGCCAGCAGTGTTTCCGGGAACTCCTACAATGAGCAGTTCTTC. Translating gives CASSVSGNSYNEQFF.

V usage is TRBV6-5 and J usage is TRBJ1-3; tentatively, D is TRBD1 (6 bases). Germline V CDR1 and CDR2: MNHEY, SVGAGI. This CDR3 is 14 amino acids long. V shed 4 bases and J shed 2 bases, with 9 bases lying between them. CDR3: CASSSGHTGNTIYF. The CDR3 DNA sequence: TGTGCCAGCAGTTCGGGACATACTGGAAACACCATATATTTT.

Here the CDR3 DNA reads TGTGCCAGCAGCCCAAGAACGAGCGGGAGTCTCAATGAGCAGTTCTTC. This translates into CASSPRTSGSLNEQFF. The rearrangement uses TRBV14 and TRBJ2-1; 8 positions agree with TRBD2. CDR3 length: 16 amino acids. After removal of 4 bases from V and 6 bases from J, the junction contained 11 bases not matched to a gene. CDR1 SGHDN and CDR2 FVKESK come from the germline V gene.

The chain uses TRBV11-2 and TRBJ2-3; weak D call: TRBD2 (5 bases). The CDR3 consists of 14 residues. The ends were cut back, 1 base at V and 6 bases at J, with 11 bases in the middle. Per the germline V gene, CDR1 is SGHAT and CDR2 is FQNNGV. The CDR3 loop reads CASSLGWTPDTQYF. The CDR3 coding sequence is TGTGCCAGCAGCTTAGGTTGGACTCCGGATACGCAGTATTTT.

This clone was observed once. This chain uses TRBV13 with TRBJ2-5; D might be TRBD2 (6 bases). V was pared by 5 bases and J by 5 bases, with 21 bases between. This CDR3 has 16 residues. The germline V gene encodes CDR1 PRHDT and CDR2 FYEKMQ (reference sequence). CDR3 in DNA: TGTGCCAGCAGCCCTTCCGGACTAAGGCTTTCGGAGACCCAGTACTTC. This sequence encodes CASSPSGLRLSETQYF. The whole variable domain, remainder taken from reference TRBV13 and TRBJ2-5, is AAGVIQSPRHLIKEKRETATLKCYPIPRHDTVYWYQQGPGQDPQFLISFYEKMQSDKGSIPDRFSAQQFSDYHSELNMSSLELGDSALYFCASSPSGLRLSETQYFGPGTRLLVL.

The V call is TRBV16, the J call TRBJ1-1; TRBD1 is a possible D gene (6 bases). Trimming cost V 4 bases and J 7 bases, with 16 bases left between them. CDR3 length equals 14 residues. Per germline, CDR1 KGHSY and CDR2 FQNENV. As DNA, the CDR3 is TGTGCCAGCAGCCTCCTGCCCAGGGGAAATGAAGCTTTCTTT. It is translated as CASSLLPRGNEAFF. The variable domain in full, with the rest retrieved from reference TRBV16 and TRBJ1-1, is GEEVAQTPKHLVRGEGQKAKLYCAPIKGHSYVFWYQQVLKNEFKFLISFQNENVFDETGMPKERFSAKCLPNSPCSLEIQATKLEDSAVYFCASSLLPRGNEAFFGQGTRLTVV.